These 18 T cell receptor beta chains were all obtained from the same sample, sequenced in a study of technical replicates of blood from a handful of donors. The protocol was immunoSEQ multiplex PCR, while the TCRdb copy is restricted to in-frame clones and leaves out a portion. The sample has approximately 70,000 clones; 95% to 98% are singletons. The sequenced material came from T cells isolated from PBMCs. The origin of the receptors is a human donor in good health.

This chain links TRBV2 with TRBJ2-3; TRBD2 matches at 11 bases. This CDR3 has 15 residues. CDR1 and CDR2 from the germline V gene are SNHLY and FYNNEI. V gave up 6 bases and J gave up 6 bases; unmatched junction bases: 8. The CDR3 protein is CASRISGRAGDTQYF. CDR3 DNA: TGTGCCAGCAGGATTAGCGGGAGGGCCGGGGATACGCAGTATTTT.

DNA of the CDR3: TGTGCCAGCAGCCCGAACCTCCAAGGGGAGGGGCAGGAGACCCAGTACTTC. This gives the protein CASSPNLQGEGQETQYF. V and J are TRBV5-4 and TRBJ2-5; 7 nucleotides match TRBD2. V was clipped by 4 bases and J by 5 bases; unmatched bases: 17. Germline CDR1 SGHNT, CDR2 YYREEE (reference sequence). This CDR3 is 17 amino acids long.

The gene calls are TRBV4-1 and TRBJ2-1; 9 bases map to TRBD2. The CDR3 consists of 16 residues. In germline, CDR1 is MGHRA, CDR2 YSYEKL. V dropped 2 bases and J dropped 3; count of bases not matched to a gene: 5. CDR3 sequence: CASSQLAGRRYNEQFF. CDR3 nucleotides: TGCGCCAGCAGCCAACTAGCGGGACGACGCTACAATGAGCAGTTCTTC.

This sequence joins TRBV5-1 and TRBJ2-2; 7 bases agree with TRBD1. The germline gives CDR1 SGHRS, CDR2 YFSETQ. Trimming at V came to 4 bases and at J to 4 bases, leaving 4 bases not matched to a gene. This CDR3 has 14 amino acids. CDR3 amino acids: CASSLGQITGELFF. CDR3 in DNA: TGCGCCAGCAGCCTGGGACAGATCACCGGGGAGCTGTTTTTT.

The V call is TRBV18, the J call TRBJ2-1, with D maybe TRBD1 (7 bases). Trimming took 1 base from V and 10 from J, leaving 23 bases between them. The germline CDR1 and CDR2 sequences are KGHSH and LQKENI. The CDR3 is 17 amino acids. In DNA form, the CDR3 reads TGTGCCAGCTCACCACTCGGCCGGGACAGACAGGGACTCGAGCAGTTCTTC. Its translation: CASSPLGRDRQGLEQFF.

The genes are TRBV5-6 and TRBJ1-1; D is undetermined. CDR3 size: 14 residues. In germline, CDR1 is SGHDT, CDR2 YYEEEE. Trimming left V 0 bases short and J 10 bases short, with 16 bases between. The CDR3 sequence is CASSLAAGLVGAFF. The CDR3 DNA is TGTGCCAGCAGCTTGGCCGCAGGACTGGTTGGAGCTTTCTTT.

This chain connects TRBV7-9 to TRBJ2-7, with 7 bases matching TRBD2. This CDR3 has 13 residues. The junction had 7 bases not matched to a gene; V was cut back by 4 bases and J by 7 bases. Germline loops: CDR1 SEHNR, CDR2 FQNEAQ (reference sequence). The chain's CDR3 is CASSSTSSREQYF. In DNA, the CDR3 is TGTGCCAGCAGCTCGACTAGCTCTAGGGAGCAGTACTTC.

The J gene is TRBJ1-1, the V gene TRBV7-9; D unclear. The germline gives CDR1 SEHNR, CDR2 FQNEAQ (reference sequence). The CDR3 sequence is 11 residues long. Trimming shortened V by 0 bases and J by 11 bases, and 7 bases separated the two germline ends. The CDR3 reads CASSLAPEAFF. The CDR3, as DNA: TGTGCCAGCAGCTTAGCCCCCGAGGCTTTCTTT.

V usage is TRBV1 and J usage is TRBJ2-4; TRBD2 is taken as the D call from the table, unchecked against the DNA. TRBV1 is classified as a pseudogene. The CDR3 totals 17 residues. The DNA of the CDR3 is TGCACCAGCAGCGCAGGGGAGGGTATAGGGTCCAAAAACATTCAGTACTTC. Translating gives CTSSAGEGIGSKNIQYF.

The genes are TRBV7-6 and TRBJ1-2, with TRBD1 identical over 10 bases. From germline, CDR1 is SGHVS and CDR2 FNYEAQ. The junction had 5 bases not matched to a gene; V was cut back by 0 bases and J by 7 bases. There are 15 residues in the CDR3. The DNA for the CDR3 is TGTGCCAGCAGCTTAGCGACAGGGGGCGCGTCTGGCTACACCTTC. Amino acids: CASSLATGGASGYTF.

The CDR3 nucleotides read TGTGCCAGCAGTTTACTTGAAAAACTGTTTTTT. It specifies CASSLLEKLFF. The chain recombines TRBV28 with TRBJ1-4; no reliable D call. Germline CDR1 is MDHEN and CDR2 is SYDVKM. The CDR3 is made up of 11 amino acids. V was clipped by 2 bases and J by 7 bases, with 2 bases between them.

The CDR3 region has the DNA TGCAGCGTGCTCAGCTATGGCTACACCTTC. Amino acid sequence: CSVLSYGYTF. The chain is built from TRBV29-1 and TRBJ1-2; no firm D call. Germline V gene lookup returns CDR1 SQVTM and CDR2 ANQGSEA. The CDR3 length is 10 residues. Trimming pared 6 bases from V and 4 bases from J, leaving 6 bases between.

The chain is built from TRBV29-1 and TRBJ2-5; TRBD2 aligns across 8 bases. Germline V lookup: CDR1 SQVTM, CDR2 ANQGSEA. V was clipped by 0 bases and J by 2 bases; unmatched bases: 8. The CDR3 length is 16 residues. The CDR3 reads CSVEDTGGPYQETQYF. CDR3 DNA: TGCAGCGTTGAAGACACGGGAGGGCCGTATCAAGAGACCCAGTACTTC.

CDR3 coding DNA: TGCGCCAGCAGCTTGCAATTTTCCGGACAGGCGAACGAAGCTTTCTTT. Translated: CASSLQFSGQANEAFF. The chain employs TRBV5-1 and TRBJ1-1; 7 nucleotides line up with TRBD1. The trim removed 1 base at V and 8 bases at J, leaving 14 bases unmatched. This CDR3 contains 16 residues. CDR1 SGHRS and CDR2 YFSETQ come from the germline V gene. The variable domain in full, completed from reference TRBV5-1 and TRBJ1-1, reads KAGVTQTPRYLIKTRGQQVTLSCSPISGHRSVSWYQQTPGQGLQFLFEYFSETQRNKGNFPGRFSGRQFSNSRSEMNVSTLELGDSALYLCASSLQFSGQANEAFFGQGTRLTVV.

V gene TRBV15 combines with J gene TRBJ2-1; 8 bases match TRBD2. Germline lookup yields CDR1 LNHNV and CDR2 YYDKDF (reference sequence). V was pared by 3 bases and J by 2 bases, with 3 bases of the junction left unmatched. This CDR3 comprises 15 residues. CDR3 sequence: CATSRAGGTYNEQFF. CDR3 nucleotide sequence: TGTGCCACCAGCAGGGCGGGGGGCACCTACAATGAGCAGTTCTTC.

The chain has TRBV11-3 and TRBJ1-3; D is perhaps TRBD1 (5 bases). CDR1 and CDR2 (germline): SGHNT, YENEEA. Between the trimmed V and J ends, which lost 5 bases and 8 bases, there was a span of 13 bases. The CDR3 runs to 13 residues. The CDR3 region is CASSATWGDTIYF. DNA of the CDR3: TGTGCCAGCAGCGCCACATGGGGGGACACCATATATTTT.

The chain recombines TRBV6-1 with TRBJ2-1, with 7 bases aligning to TRBD1. CDR1 is MNHNS, CDR2 SASEGT, per germline. The CDR3 spans 17 residues. V was pared by 2 bases and J by 0 bases, with 7 bases of the junction left unmatched. In nucleotides, the CDR3 is TGTGCCAGCAGTGAAAAGACAGGGAGTAGCTCCTACAATGAGCAGTTCTTC. As protein: CASSEKTGSSSYNEQFF.

The CDR3 DNA is TGTGCCAGTAGTATAGTCCGGGGTGATACTGAAGCTTTCTTT. It is translated as CASSIVRGDTEAFF. The rearrangement joins TRBV19 to TRBJ1-1; no clear D. The CDR3 length is 14 residues. Trimming pared 1 base from V and 5 bases from J, leaving 11 bases between. The germline CDR1 and CDR2 sequences are LNHDA and SQIVND (reference sequence).